This T cell receptor (beta chain) was found in a study of CD8 T cells in ankylosing spondylitis (TCRdb year 2017). Background for the entire study: To find TCR variants linked to disease, the study profiled T cell receptor beta repertoires in ankylosing spondylitis patients and healthy donors. The full study cohort comprised about 23 ankylosing spondylitis patients and 85 to 120 healthy donors. Samples of peripheral blood were taken, and for ankylosing spondylitis patients, synovial fluid was collected as well.

Overall results and qualifications from the work: Significant enrichment of the disease-linked clones was reported in matched synovial fluid samples from ankylosing spondylitis patients. Some motif variants had previously been reported in the synovial fluid and blood of reactive arthritis patients, which suggests shared mechanisms of disease initiation. Blood from ankylosing spondylitis patients appeared to be characterized by a TCR beta motif made up of several highly homologous amino acid variants. A CD8+ phenotype was shown by the disease-linked clones, which were found at relatively low frequencies in peripheral blood.

Instrument on record: Illumina HiSeq 2500. Quantitative 5'-RACE with molecular barcodes was used to prepare TCR beta libraries. In the paper's pipeline: To identify disease-linked TCR variants, a new computational method was used, one built on a probabilistic model of VDJ rearrangement. In TCRdb, the public reads were trimmed at Q25 with fastp and aligned with MiXCR, with productive beta chains retained. Every distinct CDR3 protein forms one entry, paired with its most common genes and DNA. The V and J calls here are based on TCRdb, not the publication. Across this sample there are some 700,000 distinct CDR3 sequences, with 19% seen only once. The ten biggest clones cover around 19% of the sample. Of note for this clonotype: Its antigen has not been determined. No per-base quality is available; no much larger clone lies one base away.

This TCR was sampled from a male donor with ankylosing spondylitis. Sequenced input: blood, either unsorted or a sorted T cell fraction (not recorded which).

The DNA sequence is given as TGTGCCAGCAGCGTAGGTGGAAACATGAACACTGAAGCTTTCTTT. It is translated as CASSVGGNMNTEAFF. Here the chain combines TRBV9 and TRBJ1-1; the D gene cannot be resolved reliably. Counted from cysteine to phenylalanine, this CDR3 has 15 amino acids. Only the CDR3 portion is preserved as DNA: 45 bases, with reading frame beginning at the first base. Per the germline V gene, SGDLS is the CDR1 and YYNGEE is the CDR2. V sheds 0 bases and J sheds 0 bases, leaving 9 bases between their ends.